Listed below are T cell receptor beta chains from one sample, sequenced in a study of T cell repertoires in cytomegalovirus infection. Each CDR3 protein gets one entry after TCRdb re-called the reads with MiXCR. This sample has approximately 990,000 distinct CDR3 sequences, with roughly 31% found just once. Antigens for these TCRs are unknown. This specimen consisted of cultured CD8+ T cells from PBMCs, obtained from culture after CMV antigen stimulation. Source of these receptors: a human donor in good health (CMV status not recorded). Some clones in this sample may be carry-over from other donors' samples. CDR3s include the opening cysteine and the closing phenylalanine or tryptophan. Clone size appears in some rows only: once, few, many, or a class for an expanded clone.

TRBV6-2/TRBV6-3	once	TRBJ1-2	CASSTGAHNYGYTF
TRBV6-1	few	TRBJ2-6	CASSEWGLGSNVLTF
TRBV19	-	TRBJ1-6	CASNPSWDRVGSPLHF
TRBV7-6	few	TRBJ2-5	CASSLGKGVQETQYF
TRBV6-1	few	TRBJ2-5	CASRPTGETQYF
TRBV6-5	-	TRBJ1-2	CASSYSGVGNYGYTF
TRBV7-9	-	TRBJ1-2	CASSWDDSYGYTF
TRBV9	-	TRBJ1-1	CASTTGSSLNTEAFF
TRBV3-1	-	TRBJ2-4	CASSQEGSRGAKNIQYF
TRBV27	few	TRBJ1-2	CASSPWTGAKDYGYTF
TRBV7-6	many	TRBJ2-5	CASSLGGDSTETQYF
TRBV7-2	few	TRBJ1-2	CASSPGDRADGYTF
TRBV6-8	-	TRBJ2-5	CASSYSLERGETQYF
TRBV7-6	few	TRBJ1-3	CASSPRLIQGSGNTIYF
TRBV6-1	-	TRBJ1-2	CACKVKEGARSGYTF
TRBV7-6	few	TRBJ2-5	CASRTAGQTQYF
TRBV27	few	TRBJ2-3	CASRFGDTQYF
TRBV6-2/TRBV6-3	many	TRBJ1-1	CAVNWYWGTEAFF
TRBV9	-	TRBJ1-6	CASSEGGSYNSPLHF
TRBV10-3	many	TRBJ2-1	CAIRTGSYNEQFF
TRBV12-3/TRBV12-4	-	TRBJ1-2	CANSLKLQLPRYGYTF
TRBV28	-	TRBJ1-1	CASSLRAQIMNTEAFF
TRBV11-1	-	TRBJ2-1	CASSSSGTGGNEQFF
TRBV4-1	-	TRBJ1-2	CASSQVSVQSYGYTF
TRBV7-2	many	TRBJ2-2	CASSFRGLAVITGELFF
TRBV27	few	TRBJ1-2	CASSLRRGRDGYTF
TRBV18	once	TRBJ2-3	CASSPNKRQISTDTQYF
TRBV28	many	TRBJ2-5	CASSSWDRKETQYF
TRBV28	many	TRBJ1-2	CASSALLRDPMSLNYGYTF